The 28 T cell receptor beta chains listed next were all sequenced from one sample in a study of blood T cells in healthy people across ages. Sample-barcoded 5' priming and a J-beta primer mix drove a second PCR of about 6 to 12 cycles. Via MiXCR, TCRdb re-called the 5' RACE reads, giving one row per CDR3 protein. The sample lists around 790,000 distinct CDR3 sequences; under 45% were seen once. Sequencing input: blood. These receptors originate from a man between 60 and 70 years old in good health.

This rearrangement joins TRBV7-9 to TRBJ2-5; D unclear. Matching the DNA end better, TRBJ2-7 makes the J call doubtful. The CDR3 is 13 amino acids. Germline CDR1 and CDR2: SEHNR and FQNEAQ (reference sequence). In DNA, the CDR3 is TGTGCCAGCAGCCCTCCGAGTGGGAACGAGCAGTACTTC. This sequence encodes CASSPPSGNEQYF.

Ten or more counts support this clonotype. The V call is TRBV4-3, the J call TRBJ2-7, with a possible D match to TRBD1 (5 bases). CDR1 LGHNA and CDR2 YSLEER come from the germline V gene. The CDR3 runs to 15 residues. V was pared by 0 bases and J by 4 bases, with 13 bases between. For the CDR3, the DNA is TGCGCCAGCAGCCAAGACGTTCAGGGCTCGTACGAGCAGTACTTC. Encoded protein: CASSQDVQGSYEQYF.

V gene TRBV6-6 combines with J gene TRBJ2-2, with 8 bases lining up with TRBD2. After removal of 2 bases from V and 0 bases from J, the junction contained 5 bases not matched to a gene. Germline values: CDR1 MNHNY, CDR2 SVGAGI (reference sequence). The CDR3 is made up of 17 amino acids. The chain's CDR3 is CASSYVGGAANTGELFF. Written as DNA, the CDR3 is TGTGCCAGCAGTTACGTCGGGGGGGCCGCGAACACCGGGGAGCTGTTTTTT.

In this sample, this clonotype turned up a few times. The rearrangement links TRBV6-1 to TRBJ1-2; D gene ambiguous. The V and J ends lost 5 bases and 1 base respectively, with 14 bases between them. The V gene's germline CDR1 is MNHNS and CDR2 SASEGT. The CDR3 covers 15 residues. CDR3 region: CASSPGHLLNYGYTF. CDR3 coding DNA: TGTGCCAGCAGTCCGGGCCACCTCCTTAACTATGGCTACACCTTC.

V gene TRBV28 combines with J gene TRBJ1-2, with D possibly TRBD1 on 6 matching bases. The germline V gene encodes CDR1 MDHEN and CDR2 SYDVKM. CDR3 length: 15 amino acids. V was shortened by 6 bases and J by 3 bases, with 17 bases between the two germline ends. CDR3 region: CASSLKPGEDYGYTF. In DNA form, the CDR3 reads TGTGCCAGCAGCCTGAAACCAGGGGAGGACTATGGCTACACCTTC.

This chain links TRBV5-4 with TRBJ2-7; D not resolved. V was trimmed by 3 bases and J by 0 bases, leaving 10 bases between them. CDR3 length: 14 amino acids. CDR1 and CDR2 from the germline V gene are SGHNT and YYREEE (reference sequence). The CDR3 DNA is TGTGCCAGCAGCTCACCGCCGATCTCCTACGAGCAGTACTTC. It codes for CASSSPPISYEQYF.

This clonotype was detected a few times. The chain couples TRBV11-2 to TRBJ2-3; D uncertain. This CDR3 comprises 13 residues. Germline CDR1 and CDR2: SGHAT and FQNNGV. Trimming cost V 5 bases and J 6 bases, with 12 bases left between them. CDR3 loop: CASSLNSEDTQYF. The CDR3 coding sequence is TGTGCCAGCAGCCTGAACTCAGAGGATACGCAGTATTTT. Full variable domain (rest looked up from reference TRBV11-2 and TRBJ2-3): EAGVAQSPRYKIIEKRQSVAFWCNPISGHATLYWYQQILGQGPKLLIQFQNNGVVDDSQLPKDRFSAERLKGVDSTLKIQPAKLEDSAVYLCASSLNSEDTQYFGPGTRLTVL.

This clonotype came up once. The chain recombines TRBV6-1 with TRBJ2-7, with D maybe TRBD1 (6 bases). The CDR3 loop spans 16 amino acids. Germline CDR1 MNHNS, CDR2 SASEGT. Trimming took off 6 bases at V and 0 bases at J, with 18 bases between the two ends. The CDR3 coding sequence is TGTGCCAGCAGAGGATCCAACAGGGCTCCCTCCTACGAGCAGTACTTC. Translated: CASRGSNRAPSYEQYF.

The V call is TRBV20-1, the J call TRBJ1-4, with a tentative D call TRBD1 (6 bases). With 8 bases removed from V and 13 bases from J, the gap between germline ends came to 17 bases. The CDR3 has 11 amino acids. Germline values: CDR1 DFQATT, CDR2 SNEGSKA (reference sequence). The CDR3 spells CSTPDRGRLFF. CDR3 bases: TGCAGTACTCCGGACAGAGGTAGACTGTTTTTT.

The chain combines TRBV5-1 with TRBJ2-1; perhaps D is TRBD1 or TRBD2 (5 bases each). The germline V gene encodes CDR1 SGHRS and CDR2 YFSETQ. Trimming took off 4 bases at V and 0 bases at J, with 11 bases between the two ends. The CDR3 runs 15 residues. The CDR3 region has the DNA TGCGCCAGCAGCAGATCCGGGACCTCCTACAATGAGCAGTTCTTC. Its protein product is CASSRSGTSYNEQFF.

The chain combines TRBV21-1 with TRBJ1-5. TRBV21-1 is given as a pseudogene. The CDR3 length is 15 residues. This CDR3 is CASRARPRRVQPQHF. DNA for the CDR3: TGTGCCAGCAGAGCTAGGCCCAGGAGGGTTCAGCCCCAGCATTTT.

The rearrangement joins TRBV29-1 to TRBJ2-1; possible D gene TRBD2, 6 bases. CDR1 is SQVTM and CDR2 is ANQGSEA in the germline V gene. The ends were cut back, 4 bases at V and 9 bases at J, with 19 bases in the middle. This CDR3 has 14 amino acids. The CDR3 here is CSVAWVGLGSEQFF. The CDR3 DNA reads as TGCAGCGTTGCCTGGGTAGGCCTCGGGAGTGAGCAGTTCTTC.

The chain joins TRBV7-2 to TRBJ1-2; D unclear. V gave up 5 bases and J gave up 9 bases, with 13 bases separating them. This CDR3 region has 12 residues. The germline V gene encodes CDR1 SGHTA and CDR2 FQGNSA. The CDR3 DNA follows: TGTGCCAGCAGCCTCGGCCTCCGACGCTACACCTTC. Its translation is CASSLGLRRYTF.

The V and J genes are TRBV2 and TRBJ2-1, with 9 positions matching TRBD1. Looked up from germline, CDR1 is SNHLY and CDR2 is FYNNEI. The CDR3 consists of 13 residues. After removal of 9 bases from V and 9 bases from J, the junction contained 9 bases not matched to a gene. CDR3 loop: CASRGQGFFEQFF. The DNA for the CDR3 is TGTGCCAGTCGGGGACAGGGATTTTTTGAGCAGTTCTTC.

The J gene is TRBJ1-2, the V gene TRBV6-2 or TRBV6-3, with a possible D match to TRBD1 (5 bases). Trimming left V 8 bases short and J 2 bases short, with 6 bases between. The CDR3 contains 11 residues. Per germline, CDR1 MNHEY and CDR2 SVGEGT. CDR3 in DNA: TGTGCCAGCGAGGGGAACTATGGCTACACCTTC. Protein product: CASEGNYGYTF.

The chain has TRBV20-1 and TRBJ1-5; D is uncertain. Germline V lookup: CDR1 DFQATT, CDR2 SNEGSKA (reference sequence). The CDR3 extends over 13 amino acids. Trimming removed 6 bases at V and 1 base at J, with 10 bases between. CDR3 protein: CSANKESNQPQHF. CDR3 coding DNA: TGCAGTGCAAACAAGGAGAGCAATCAGCCCCAGCATTTT.

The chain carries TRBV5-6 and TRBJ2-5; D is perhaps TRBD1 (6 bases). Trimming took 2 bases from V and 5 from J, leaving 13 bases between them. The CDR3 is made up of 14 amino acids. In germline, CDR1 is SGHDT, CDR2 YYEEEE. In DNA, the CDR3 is TGTGCCAGCAGCTTCCAGGGGTCAAGGGAGACCCAGTACTTC. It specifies CASSFQGSRETQYF.

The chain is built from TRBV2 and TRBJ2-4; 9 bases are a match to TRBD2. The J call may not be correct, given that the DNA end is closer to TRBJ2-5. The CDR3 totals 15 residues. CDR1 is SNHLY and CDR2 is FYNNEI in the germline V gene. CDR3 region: CASSGLRGGQETQYF. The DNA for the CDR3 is TGTGCCAGCAGTGGGTTGCGGGGGGGCCAAGAGACCCAGTACTTC.

As DNA, the CDR3 is TGCGCCAGCAGCTTGGTCGCAGGGGGCGGCGAGCAGTACTTC. This translates into CASSLVAGGGEQYF. V gene TRBV5-1 combines with J gene TRBJ2-7; TRBD1 matches 8 bases. Looked up from germline, CDR1 is SGHRS and CDR2 is YFSETQ. The CDR3 is 14 residues long. The V segment lost 0 bases and the J segment 6 bases; nucleotides outside the gene matches: 5.

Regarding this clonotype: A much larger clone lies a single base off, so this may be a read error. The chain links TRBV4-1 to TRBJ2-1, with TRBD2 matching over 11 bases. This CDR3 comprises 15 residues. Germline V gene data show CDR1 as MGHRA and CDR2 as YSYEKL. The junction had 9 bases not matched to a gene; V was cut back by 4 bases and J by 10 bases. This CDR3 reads CASSPTSGGSYEQFF. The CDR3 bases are TGCGCCAGCAGCCCTACTAGCGGGGGTTCCTACGAGCAGTTCTTC.

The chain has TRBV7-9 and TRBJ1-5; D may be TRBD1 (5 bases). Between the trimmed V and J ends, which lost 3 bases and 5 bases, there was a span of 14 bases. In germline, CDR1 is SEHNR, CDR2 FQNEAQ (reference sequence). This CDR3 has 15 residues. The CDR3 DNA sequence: TGTGCCAGCAGCTTGGGGACTGGGGGGGATCAGCCCCAGCATTTT. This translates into CASSLGTGGDQPQHF.

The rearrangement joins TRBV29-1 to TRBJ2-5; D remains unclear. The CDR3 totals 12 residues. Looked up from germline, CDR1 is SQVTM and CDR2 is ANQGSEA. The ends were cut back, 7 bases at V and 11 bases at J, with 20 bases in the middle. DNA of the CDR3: TGCAGCGCACGTCCTCCCTACAATGAGCAGTACTTC. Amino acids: CSARPPYNEQYF.

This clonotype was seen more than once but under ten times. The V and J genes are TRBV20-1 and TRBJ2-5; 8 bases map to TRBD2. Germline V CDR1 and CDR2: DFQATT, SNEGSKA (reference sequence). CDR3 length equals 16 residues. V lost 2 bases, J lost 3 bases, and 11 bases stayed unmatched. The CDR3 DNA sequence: TGCAGTGCTAGACCCCCTGGCGGGACTAGGGAAGAGACCCAGTACTTC. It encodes CSARPPGGTREETQYF.

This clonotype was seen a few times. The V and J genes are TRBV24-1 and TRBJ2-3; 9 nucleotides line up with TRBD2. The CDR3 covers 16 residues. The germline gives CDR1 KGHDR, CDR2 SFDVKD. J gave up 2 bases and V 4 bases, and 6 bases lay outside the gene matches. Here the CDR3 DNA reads TGTGCCACCAGTGAACCCAGCGGGGGGATCACAGATACGCAGTATTTT. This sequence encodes CATSEPSGGITDTQYF.

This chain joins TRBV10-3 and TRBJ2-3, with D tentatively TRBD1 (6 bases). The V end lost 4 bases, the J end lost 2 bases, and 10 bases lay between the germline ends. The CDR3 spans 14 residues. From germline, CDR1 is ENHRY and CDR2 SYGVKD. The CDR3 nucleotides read TGTGCCATCAGTGCAGACAGGTACACAGATACGCAGTATTTT. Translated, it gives CAISADRYTDTQYF.

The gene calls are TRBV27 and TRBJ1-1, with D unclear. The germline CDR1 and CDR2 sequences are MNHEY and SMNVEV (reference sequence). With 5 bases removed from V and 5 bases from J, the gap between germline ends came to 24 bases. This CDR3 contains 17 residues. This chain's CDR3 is CASSPEKRAGWWTEAFF. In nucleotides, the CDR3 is TGTGCCAGCAGTCCCGAAAAAAGGGCGGGGTGGTGGACTGAAGCTTTCTTT.

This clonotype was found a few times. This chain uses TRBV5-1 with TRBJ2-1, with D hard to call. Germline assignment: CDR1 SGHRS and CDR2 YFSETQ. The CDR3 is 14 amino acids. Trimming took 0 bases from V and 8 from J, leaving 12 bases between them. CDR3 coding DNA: TGCGCCAGCAGCTTGGGTGGAATCGACCATGAGCAGTTCTTC. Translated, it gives CASSLGGIDHEQFF.

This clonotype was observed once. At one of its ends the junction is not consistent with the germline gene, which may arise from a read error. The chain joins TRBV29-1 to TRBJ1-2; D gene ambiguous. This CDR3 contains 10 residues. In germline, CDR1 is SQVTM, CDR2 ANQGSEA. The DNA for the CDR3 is TGCAGCGTGGTAGAGCGTGGCTTCACCTTC. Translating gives CSVVERGFTF.